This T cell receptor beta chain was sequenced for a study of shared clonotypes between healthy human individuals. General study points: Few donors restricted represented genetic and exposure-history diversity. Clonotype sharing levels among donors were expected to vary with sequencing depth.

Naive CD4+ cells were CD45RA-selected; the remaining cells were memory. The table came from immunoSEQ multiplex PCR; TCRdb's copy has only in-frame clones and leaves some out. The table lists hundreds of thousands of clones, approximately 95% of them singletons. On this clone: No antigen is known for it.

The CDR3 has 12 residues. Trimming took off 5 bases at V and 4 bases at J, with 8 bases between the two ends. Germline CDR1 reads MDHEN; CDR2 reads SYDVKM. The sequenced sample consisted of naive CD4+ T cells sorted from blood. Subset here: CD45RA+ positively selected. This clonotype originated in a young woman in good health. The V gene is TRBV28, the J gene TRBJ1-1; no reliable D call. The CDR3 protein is CASSPTPTEAFF. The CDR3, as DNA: TGTGCCAGCAGTCCTACTCCCACTGAAGCTTTCTTT.